Shown below are 5 T cell receptor beta chains from a single sample sequenced in a study of beta chain features in type 1 diabetes. Since all of the isolated RNA was reverse transcribed, expressed TCRB transcripts were what got sequenced. Using immunoSEQ multiplex PCR, the repertoire was profiled, and TCRdb retains in-frame clones only, with some absent. The data hold around 400,000 clones, with around 12% observed a single time. Material for sequencing was naive CD4+ T cells from blood. The receptors originated from a man younger than 30 in good health.

This clone was seen a few times. The chain employs TRBV28 and TRBJ2-7, with D perhaps TRBD1 (6 bases). The germline gives CDR1 MDHEN, CDR2 SYDVKM. This CDR3 has 19 amino acids. V gave up 3 bases and J gave up 1 base, with 25 bases separating them. The CDR3 here is CASSFPIYLDSRRSYEQYF. The CDR3 nucleotides read TGTGCCAGCAGTTTCCCGATTTACTTGGACAGCCGGAGGTCCTACGAGCAGTACTTC.

This clone was seen only a few times. This sequence joins TRBV30 and TRBJ1-2; no clear D. The CDR3 has 13 residues. Per germline, CDR1 GTSNPN and CDR2 SVGIG (reference sequence). The V and J ends lost 4 bases and 2 bases respectively, with 11 bases between them. The CDR3 nucleotides read TGTGCCTGGAATCGGGTAGGCAACTATGGCTACACCTTC. Residues: CAWNRVGNYGYTF.

This rearrangement joins TRBV7-2 to TRBJ2-7; maybe TRBD1 (5 bases). The V gene's germline CDR1 is SGHTA and CDR2 FQGNSA. V dropped 5 bases and J dropped 0 bases, with 11 bases sitting between them. The CDR3 has 14 amino acids. The CDR3 nucleotides read TGTGCCAGCAGCGGCAGGGTCCACTCCTACGAGCAGTACTTC. Its protein product is CASSGRVHSYEQYF.

The chain carries TRBV7-2 and TRBJ2-7; 7 nucleotides align to TRBD1. This CDR3 has 16 residues. The germline V gene has CDR1 SGHTA and CDR2 FQGNSA. V trimming: 5 bases; J trimming: 0 bases; junction bases outside the gene matches: 10. The CDR3 region has the DNA TGTGCCAGCAGCCCACAAGACAGGGTCCGCTCCTACGAGCAGTACTTC. This encodes CASSPQDRVRSYEQYF.

This clone occurred a few times. The gene calls are TRBV10-3 and TRBJ1-5, with D possibly matching TRBD1 (6 bases). V was cut by 1 base and J by 7 bases, with 14 bases left in between. The CDR3 contains 15 residues. Germline assignment: CDR1 ENHRY and CDR2 SYGVKD. The CDR3 coding sequence is TGTGCCATCAGTGAGTGGGACACGTCGGTCCAGCCCCAGCATTTT. It encodes CAISEWDTSVQPQHF.